These 16 T cell receptor beta chains were sequenced from one sample in a study of identical twins (dated by TCRdb to 2016 to 2017). Library generation was performed with 5' RACE. Sequencing instrument: Illumina HiSeq 2000. Using fastp trimming at Q25 and MiXCR clonotype assembly, TCRdb reanalyzed the public sequencing data and kept in-frame beta chains. Merged by CDR3 protein, the rows form single entries marked with the most common genes and DNA. The sample table records some 440,000 distinct CDR3 sequences; 20% to 30% of these occur just once. 2.9% of the sample belongs to the ten largest clones. Another study also made use of these data, one on T cells expressing NK-cell markers.

Sequencing was performed on CD4+ T cells sorted from blood. These receptors were obtained from a woman aged 18-30 years in good health.

In DNA, the CDR3 is TGTGCTAGTGGTTTGGCAGGGGAGGTTGAGCAGTTCTTC. It encodes CASGLAGEVEQFF. The genes are TRBV12-5 and TRBJ2-1, with D tentatively TRBD1 or TRBD2 (6 bases each). The CDR3 covers 13 residues. The germline V gene has CDR1 LGHNT and CDR2 FRNRAP. Between the trimmed V and J ends, which lost 1 base and 9 bases, there was a span of 10 bases.

The chain uses TRBV11-3 and TRBJ2-7, with D unclear. Per germline, CDR1 SGHNT and CDR2 YENEEA. Between the trimmed V and J ends, which lost 5 bases and 0 bases, there was a span of 8 bases. The CDR3 extends over 13 amino acids. The CDR3 region is CASSTTLSYEQYF. CDR3 sequence (DNA): TGTGCCAGCAGCACGACCCTCTCCTACGAGCAGTACTTC.

This clonotype was seen more than once but under ten times. The chain combines TRBV6-1 with TRBJ1-1, with TRBD1 as a possible D gene (5 bases). This CDR3 has 13 residues. Deletions cut 7 bases from V and 4 bases from J, with 13 bases between. The germline CDR1 and CDR2 sequences are MNHNS and SASEGT. CDR3 loop: CASNGEGRTEAFF. The CDR3 bases are TGTGCCAGCAACGGGGAGGGGCGCACTGAAGCTTTCTTT.

This clonotype was detected a few times. V gene TRBV12-3 or TRBV12-4 combines with J gene TRBJ1-2, with D uncertain. The V end lost 5 bases, the J end lost 8 bases, and 15 bases lay between the germline ends. The length of the CDR3 is 13 residues. DNA of the CDR3: TGTGCCAGCAGTGCCCCGAGGCTTGGGGGCTACACCTTC. This codes for CASSAPRLGGYTF.

This chain joins TRBV29-1 and TRBJ2-1; 8 bases agree with TRBD1. CDR1 SQVTM and CDR2 ANQGSEA come from the germline V gene. The CDR3 has 14 amino acids. Unmatched junction bases numbered 10, after V lost 6 bases and J lost 6 bases. CDR3 sequence reads: CSVHGQGFFNEQFF. The DNA of the CDR3 is TGCAGCGTCCATGGACAGGGATTTTTCAATGAGCAGTTCTTC.

Here the CDR3 reads CSARVAGASGELFF. The CDR3 region has the DNA TGCAGTGCTAGAGTAGCGGGGGCATCCGGGGAGCTGTTTTTT. The V and J genes are TRBV20-1 and TRBJ2-2; 9 nucleotides line up with TRBD2. Losses at the gene ends were 1 base for V and 6 bases for J; bases not matched to a gene: 3. Per the germline V gene, CDR1 is DFQATT and CDR2 is SNEGSKA (reference sequence). The CDR3 loop spans 14 amino acids.

The V and J genes are TRBV5-1 and TRBJ2-5; no clear D gene. V lost 4 bases to trimming and J lost 2 bases, with 12 bases between them. The germline V gene encodes CDR1 SGHRS and CDR2 YFSETQ. CDR3 size: 14 residues. CDR3 bases: TGCGCCAGCAGCCACACCAGAGGTCAAGAGACCCAGTACTTC. Translating gives CASSHTRGQETQYF.

The V gene is TRBV7-9, the J gene TRBJ1-1; D call uncertain. This CDR3 spans 12 amino acids. V dropped 1 base and J dropped 12 bases, with 12 bases sitting between them. CDR1 SEHNR and CDR2 FQNEAQ come from the germline V gene (reference sequence). CDR3 sequence reads: CASSLGELYPFF. The CDR3 nucleotides are TGTGCCAGCAGCTTAGGGGAACTTTACCCTTTCTTT.

This clonotype has just a few counts. This rearrangement joins TRBV6-1 to TRBJ1-6; D is undetermined. CDR1 and CDR2 (germline): MNHNS, SASEGT. Trimming took off 6 bases at V and 7 bases at J, with 13 bases between the two ends. This CDR3 has 14 residues. The CDR3 spells CASRRFRENSPLHF. The CDR3 nucleotides are TGTGCCAGCAGGAGGTTTAGGGAGAATTCACCCCTCCACTTT.

V and J are TRBV30 and TRBJ1-5; tentatively, D is TRBD1 (5 bases). Germline V lookup: CDR1 GTSNPN, CDR2 SVGIG (reference sequence). The CDR3 is 12 amino acids. V lost 2 bases, J lost 7 bases, and 9 bases lay in between. CDR3 sequence (DNA): TGTGCCTGGAGTTTGGCAGGGCAGCCCCAGCATTTT. It translates to CAWSLAGQPQHF.

This clonotype was counted a few times. The rearrangement links TRBV7-2 to TRBJ2-1; weak D call: TRBD1 (6 bases). This CDR3 contains 15 residues. Per the germline V gene, CDR1 is SGHTA and CDR2 is FQGNSA. Trimming shortened V by 1 base and J by 6 bases, and 13 bases separated the two germline ends. CDR3 loop: CASSLGGLGGNEQFF. In nucleotides, the CDR3 is TGTGCCAGCAGCTTAGGCGGTTTAGGGGGCAATGAGCAGTTCTTC.

This clonotype was seen more than once but under ten times. The V gene is TRBV15, the J gene TRBJ1-1, with TRBD1 matching over 7 bases. The V and J ends lost 3 bases and 5 bases, in that order; junction bases with no gene match: 9. The CDR3 length is 15 residues. CDR1 LNHNV and CDR2 YYDKDF come from the germline V gene (reference sequence). Written as DNA, the CDR3 is TGTGCCACCAGCAGCGACAGGGTTGGAGTGACTGAAGCTTTCTTT. Translation: CATSSDRVGVTEAFF.

J is TRBJ1-1 and V is TRBV7-9, with no clear D. This CDR3 region has 16 residues. Germline assignment: CDR1 SEHNR and CDR2 FQNEAQ (reference sequence). V lost 8 bases and J 4 bases, leaving 23 bases between the germline ends. CDR3 DNA sequence: TGTGCCAGCGGAATCGAGGGCTACCATAAAATCACTGAAGCTTTCTTT. Translation gives CASGIEGYHKITEAFF.

The chain joins TRBV5-1 to TRBJ2-5; tentatively, D is TRBD2 (6 bases). V gave up 4 bases and J gave up 1 base, with 14 bases separating them. Germline V CDR1 and CDR2: SGHRS, YFSETQ. This CDR3 has 15 residues. The CDR3 sequence: CASSPAGQTQETQYF. CDR3 DNA sequence: TGCGCCAGCAGCCCCGCGGGGCAAACCCAAGAGACCCAGTACTTC. The full variable domain, with the rest looked up from reference TRBV5-1 and TRBJ2-5, is KAGVTQTPRYLIKTRGQQVTLSCSPISGHRSVSWYQQTPGQGLQFLFEYFSETQRNKGNFPGRFSGRQFSNSRSEMNVSTLELGDSALYLCASSPAGQTQETQYFGPGTRLLVL.

The chain couples TRBV29-1 to TRBJ2-2, with TRBD1 matching over 10 bases. Trimming removed 0 bases from V and 7 bases from J; junction bases left unmatched: 11. CDR3 size: 17 residues. Germline CDR1 and CDR2: SQVTM and ANQGSEA. CDR3 DNA sequence: TGCAGCGTTGAAGATCGTAGGACAGGGGGTCGAAACGGGGAGCTGTTTTTT. It yields the protein CSVEDRRTGGRNGELFF.

The V and J genes are TRBV7-2 and TRBJ1-2; the D gene is possibly TRBD1 (5 bases). The CDR3 totals 15 residues. Trimming pared 6 bases from V and 7 bases from J, leaving 21 bases between. The germline gives CDR1 SGHTA, CDR2 FQGNSA. The CDR3 DNA reads as TGTGCCAGCAGTGAGAAGGTCAGGGCGTCCGGTGGCTACACCTTC. This translates into CASSEKVRASGGYTF. The entire variable domain, with the rest obtained from reference TRBV7-2 and TRBJ1-2, is as follows: GAGVSQSPSNKVTEKGKDVELRCDPISGHTALYWYRQSLGQGLEFLIYFQGNSAPDKSGLPSDRFSAERTGGSVSTLTIQRTQQEDSAVYLCASSEKVRASGGYTFGSGTRLTVV.